This T cell receptor (beta chain) was profiled in a study of OX40 agonist ivuxolimab in advanced cancers. Study summary: In this trial design, patients received ivuxolimab intravenously at 0.01 to 10 mg/kg every 2 weeks. Study-wide findings and caveats: Some of the nonresponding patients also showed low levels of normalized T-cell clonal expansion.

Sequencing was performed with immunoSEQ multiplex PCR; in TCRdb, only in-frame clones are kept and a portion is missing. The sample lists about 73,000 clones; around 84% were seen once. Germline trimming cut 4 bases from V and 4 bases from J; bases unmatched to any gene: 13. From germline, CDR1 is SGHTA and CDR2 FQGNSA. CDR3 length equals 16 residues. This clone has more than one count but fewer than ten. Antigen unknown. The sequences come from CD4+ or CD8+ T cells sorted from blood, collected in a trial of the OX40 agonist ivuxolimab. The TCR sequence derives from an adult with an advanced solid tumor such as melanoma, head and neck, liver or kidney cancer. V and J are TRBV7-2 and TRBJ2-7; 7 bases are a match to TRBD1. The CDR3 protein is CASSSPRGQSFYEQYF. The DNA for the CDR3 is TGTGCCAGCAGCTCGCCCAGGGGACAGTCGTTTTACGAGCAGTACTTC.